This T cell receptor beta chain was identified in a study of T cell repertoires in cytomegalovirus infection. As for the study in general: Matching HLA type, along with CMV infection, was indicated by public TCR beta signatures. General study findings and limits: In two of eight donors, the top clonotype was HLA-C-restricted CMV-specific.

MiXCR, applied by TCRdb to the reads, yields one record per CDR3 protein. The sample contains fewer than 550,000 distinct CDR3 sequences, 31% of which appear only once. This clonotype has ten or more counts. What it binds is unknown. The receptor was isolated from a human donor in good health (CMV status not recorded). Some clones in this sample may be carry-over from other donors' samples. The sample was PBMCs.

For the CDR3, the DNA is TGTGCCAGCTCGGGGACAGAAGCTACCGGGGAGCTGTTTTTT. Its translation is CASSGTEATGELFF. V and J are TRBV7-2 and TRBJ2-2; 7 bases are shared with TRBD1. V was pared by 8 bases and J by 5 bases, with 8 bases of the junction left unmatched. The CDR3 is 14 amino acids. Germline V lookup: CDR1 SGHTA, CDR2 FQGNSA. Full variable domain (remainder filled in from reference TRBV7-2 and TRBJ2-2): GAGVSQSPSNKVTEKGKDVELRCDPISGHTALYWYRQSLGQGLEFLIYFQGNSAPDKSGLPSDRFSAERTGGSVSTLTIQRTQQEDSAVYLCASSGTEATGELFFGEGSRLTVL.